These T cell receptor beta chains were read from a single sample in a study of OX40 agonist ivuxolimab in advanced cancers. Generated by immunoSEQ multiplex PCR, the TCRdb table keeps only in-frame clones and is missing some. The sample contains over 40,000 clones, roughly 83% of which appear only once. The sequenced sample was CD4+ or CD8+ T cells sorted from blood, obtained in a trial of the OX40 agonist ivuxolimab. The receptors shown here come from an adult with an advanced solid tumor such as melanoma, head and neck, liver or kidney cancer. CDR3s include the opening cysteine and the closing phenylalanine or tryptophan. The order of the fields is J gene, clone size, D gene, V gene, CDR3 DNA, CDR3 protein. D genes are given only for firm matches. Clone size is not always given. Where it is, it says once, few, many or a class for expanded clones.

j_gene: TRBJ1-2; abundance: -; d_gene: -; v_gene: TRBV7-2; CDR3nt: TGTGCCAGCGACCGGGACTATGGCTACACCTTC; CDR3aa: CASDRDYGYTF
j_gene: TRBJ2-2; abundance: few; d_gene: -; v_gene: TRBV14; CDR3nt: TGTGCCAGCAGCCAAGATTGGGGGACAGGGGAGCTGTTTTTT; CDR3aa: CASSQDWGTGELFF
j_gene: TRBJ2-5; abundance: -; d_gene: TRBD1; v_gene: TRBV15; CDR3nt: TGTGCCACCAGCAGCGGGACAGGGATCTCCGAGACCCAGTACTTC; CDR3aa: CATSSGTGISETQYF
j_gene: TRBJ1-5; abundance: -; d_gene: -; v_gene: TRBV7-6; CDR3nt: TGTGCCAGCAGCTTAGGGCTCATGACGCCCCAGCATTTT; CDR3aa: CASSLGLMTPQHF
j_gene: TRBJ1-3; abundance: -; d_gene: -; v_gene: TRBV29-1; CDR3nt: TGCAGCGTTGAACACGCAAGGGGGGGACAAATAGGAGGAAACACCATATATTTT; CDR3aa: CSVEHARGGQIGGNTIYF
j_gene: TRBJ1-5; abundance: -; d_gene: -; v_gene: TRBV7-2; CDR3nt: TGTGCCAGCAGCTTATTTGGAGAGGGGAGACAGCCCCAGCATTTT; CDR3aa: CASSLFGEGRQPQHF
j_gene: TRBJ2-2; abundance: -; d_gene: -; v_gene: TRBV7-3; CDR3nt: TGTGCCAGCAGCCCCTTTGTCACCGGGGAGCTGTTTTTT; CDR3aa: CASSPFVTGELFF
j_gene: TRBJ1-5; abundance: -; d_gene: TRBD1; v_gene: TRBV5-6; CDR3nt: TGTGCCAGCAGCCCTGGACAGGGCGGCAATCAGCCCCAGCATTTT; CDR3aa: CASSPGQGGNQPQHF
j_gene: TRBJ2-4; abundance: -; d_gene: -; v_gene: TRBV20-1; CDR3nt: TGCAGTGCGACCGAGGGGTTCATTCAGTACTTC; CDR3aa: CSATEGFIQYF
j_gene: TRBJ2-6; abundance: -; d_gene: -; v_gene: TRBV6-1; CDR3nt: TGTGCCAGCACCGACAGTTCTGGGGCCAACGTCCTGACTTTC; CDR3aa: CASTDSSGANVLTF
j_gene: TRBJ2-5; abundance: -; d_gene: -; v_gene: TRBV19; CDR3nt: TGTGCCACCACTAACCCGACGGGGGGCGGGGAGACCCAGTACTTC; CDR3aa: CATTNPTGGGETQYF
j_gene: TRBJ2-3; abundance: -; d_gene: TRBD2; v_gene: TRBV7-2; CDR3nt: TGTGCCAGCAGCTACATAGCGGGAGGTAATACGCAGTATTTT; CDR3aa: CASSYIAGGNTQYF
j_gene: TRBJ1-4; abundance: once; d_gene: TRBD1; v_gene: TRBV5-5; CDR3nt: TGTGCCAGCAGCCGACTAAACCGGGACAGGGTGACTAATGAAAAACTGTTTTTT; CDR3aa: CASSRLNRDRVTNEKLFF
j_gene: TRBJ2-5; abundance: -; d_gene: TRBD2; v_gene: TRBV5-1; CDR3nt: TGCGCCAGCAGCTTGTTTAGCGGGAGAGAAGGAGAGACCCAGTACTTC; CDR3aa: CASSLFSGREGETQYF
j_gene: TRBJ1-3; abundance: -; d_gene: -; v_gene: TRBV5-1; CDR3nt: TGCGCCAGCAGCTTGGGGCCCATTGACTCTGGAAACACCATATATTTT; CDR3aa: CASSLGPIDSGNTIYF
j_gene: TRBJ2-2; abundance: -; d_gene: TRBD2; v_gene: TRBV11-3; CDR3nt: TGTGCCAGCAGCCCCAGCGGGGGTGGGAACACCGGGGAGCTGTTTTTT; CDR3aa: CASSPSGGGNTGELFF
j_gene: TRBJ1-5; abundance: -; d_gene: -; v_gene: TRBV18; CDR3nt: TGTGCCAGCTCACCAACGGGAGGGAGCAATCAGCCCCAGCATTTT; CDR3aa: CASSPTGGSNQPQHF
j_gene: TRBJ1-5; abundance: -; d_gene: -; v_gene: TRBV7-2; CDR3nt: TGTGCCAGCAGCTCCAATAGCAATCAGCCCCAGCATTTT; CDR3aa: CASSSNSNQPQHF
j_gene: TRBJ2-3; abundance: few; d_gene: -; v_gene: TRBV10-2; CDR3nt: TGCGCCAGCAGACCTAGCGTCCCAGATACGCAGTATTTT; CDR3aa: CASRPSVPDTQYF
j_gene: TRBJ2-1; abundance: -; d_gene: TRBD2; v_gene: TRBV11-2; CDR3nt: TGTGCCAGCAGCGGGCGACTAGCGGGACATGCGGGTGAGCAGTTCTTC; CDR3aa: CASSGRLAGHAGEQFF
j_gene: TRBJ1-2; abundance: -; d_gene: -; v_gene: TRBV7-2; CDR3nt: TGTGCCAGCACAGAGGGGGTCGGGCCCTATGGCTACACCTTC; CDR3aa: CASTEGVGPYGYTF
j_gene: TRBJ2-5; abundance: once; d_gene: TRBD2; v_gene: TRBV28; CDR3nt: TGTGCCAGCAGTTTGAACCGGGGCGTGAATTGGGGGAGGGTGACCCAGTACTTC; CDR3aa: CASSLNRGVNWGRVTQYF
j_gene: TRBJ1-2; abundance: -; d_gene: -; v_gene: TRBV7-9; CDR3nt: TGTGCCAGCAGCTTAGTAGCTAACTATGGCTACACCTTC; CDR3aa: CASSLVANYGYTF
j_gene: TRBJ1-4; abundance: -; d_gene: -; v_gene: TRBV11-2; CDR3nt: TGTGCCAGCAGCCAGACCCTTGCAACTAATGAAAAACTGTTTTTT; CDR3aa: CASSQTLATNEKLFF
j_gene: TRBJ2-1; abundance: -; d_gene: TRBD2; v_gene: TRBV7-3; CDR3nt: TGTGCCAGCAGCTTAGCCGGACTAGCATCGAATGAGCAGTTCTTC; CDR3aa: CASSLAGLASNEQFF
j_gene: TRBJ2-7; abundance: -; d_gene: TRBD2; v_gene: TRBV7-2; CDR3nt: TGTGCCAGCAGGATCCATAGCGGGACATACGAGCAGTACTTC; CDR3aa: CASRIHSGTYEQYF
j_gene: TRBJ1-5; abundance: -; d_gene: -; v_gene: TRBV7-8; CDR3nt: TGTGCCAGCAGCTATAGTGGGGGGGGCAGGGGTAATAGTCAGCCCCAGCATTTT; CDR3aa: CASSYSGGGRGNSQPQHF
j_gene: TRBJ2-7; abundance: -; d_gene: -; v_gene: TRBV7-2; CDR3nt: TGTGCCAGCAGCTTTCATCACGAGGCCGAGCAGTACTTC; CDR3aa: CASSFHHEAEQYF
j_gene: TRBJ2-3; abundance: once; d_gene: -; v_gene: TRBV7-2; CDR3nt: TGTGCCAGCAGCCTAATGGGGGGCCACACAGATACGCAGTATTTT; CDR3aa: CASSLMGGHTDTQYF
j_gene: TRBJ2-1; abundance: -; d_gene: TRBD2; v_gene: TRBV2; CDR3nt: TGTGCCAGCAGTCAAGGACTAGCGGGAGGGCCGGGAGTGGAGCAGTTCTTC; CDR3aa: CASSQGLAGGPGVEQFF
j_gene: TRBJ2-7; abundance: once; d_gene: TRBD2; v_gene: TRBV29-1; CDR3nt: TGCAGCGTTGGCGGGAGCTCCTACGAGCAGTACTTC; CDR3aa: CSVGGSSYEQYF
j_gene: TRBJ1-1; abundance: -; d_gene: -; v_gene: TRBV20-1; CDR3nt: TGCAGTGCTAGAGGGGTTTCCGAAGCTTTCTTT; CDR3aa: CSARGVSEAFF
j_gene: TRBJ2-5; abundance: -; d_gene: -; v_gene: TRBV5-1; CDR3nt: TGCGCCAGCAGCTTGGTTCCCGGGGGCATACAAGAGACCCAGTACTTC; CDR3aa: CASSLVPGGIQETQYF
j_gene: TRBJ2-3; abundance: once; d_gene: TRBD2; v_gene: TRBV7-9; CDR3nt: TGTGCCAGCAGCACCCGGACTAGCGGGACCGTAAGGAGCACAGATACGCAGTATTTT; CDR3aa: CASSTRTSGTVRSTDTQYF
j_gene: TRBJ1-1; abundance: -; d_gene: -; v_gene: TRBV2; CDR3nt: TGTGCCAGCAGTTTCTCAGGGTTGGGGAACACTGAAGCTTTCTTT; CDR3aa: CASSFSGLGNTEAFF
j_gene: TRBJ1-4; abundance: -; d_gene: -; v_gene: TRBV19; CDR3nt: TGTGCCAGTAGTACCCGGTGGGTGGGCGATGAAAAACTGTTTTTT; CDR3aa: CASSTRWVGDEKLFF
j_gene: TRBJ2-7; abundance: -; d_gene: TRBD2; v_gene: TRBV5-1; CDR3nt: TGCGCCAGCAGCTTGGCTCTAGCGGGAGGAGCTCCCGAGCAGTACTTC; CDR3aa: CASSLALAGGAPEQYF
j_gene: TRBJ2-4; abundance: -; d_gene: -; v_gene: TRBV4-1; CDR3nt: TGCGCCAGCAGCCAAACCGGGATCGGAAAAAACATTCAGTACTTC; CDR3aa: CASSQTGIGKNIQYF
j_gene: TRBJ2-7; abundance: -; d_gene: -; v_gene: TRBV19; CDR3nt: TGTGCCAGTAGTATAGGGACAACATCCTACGAGCAGTACTTC; CDR3aa: CASSIGTTSYEQYF
j_gene: TRBJ2-5; abundance: -; d_gene: -; v_gene: TRBV5-4; CDR3nt: TGTGCCAGCAGCTTTCGGGGCGAAGAGACCCAGTACTTC; CDR3aa: CASSFRGEETQYF
j_gene: TRBJ2-1; abundance: few; d_gene: TRBD2; v_gene: TRBV28; CDR3nt: TGTGCCACCTTTGGTAGCGGGAGGCTAACGGGGCAGTTCTTC; CDR3aa: CATFGSGRLTGQFF
j_gene: TRBJ2-5; abundance: -; d_gene: TRBD2; v_gene: TRBV7-2; CDR3nt: TGTGCCAGCAGCCGGGGACTAGGGGGAGAGACCCAGTACTTC; CDR3aa: CASSRGLGGETQYF
j_gene: TRBJ1-5; abundance: -; d_gene: -; v_gene: TRBV27; CDR3nt: TGTGCCACATCTGGGGATTACAATCAGCCCCAGCATTTT; CDR3aa: CATSGDYNQPQHF